The 31 T cell receptor beta chains reported below all come from one sample, sequenced in a study of cytomegalovirus exposure and HLA in healthy donors. Primers: 60 Vbeta forward and 13 Jbeta reverse. Generated by immunoSEQ multiplex PCR, the TCRdb table keeps only in-frame clones and is missing some. The table lists some 91,000 clones, roughly 80% of them singletons. Sequencing was performed on PBMCs. The receptors were sampled from a man aged 40-55 years in good health and CMV-seropositive.

The CDR3 here is CASSLEGGRGYTF. The CDR3 DNA reads as TGTGCCAGCAGCTTAGAAGGGGGCCGTGGCTACACCTTC. The J gene is TRBJ1-2, the V gene TRBV7-8, with TRBD1 matching over 7 bases. Germline assignment: CDR1 SGHVS and CDR2 FQNEAQ. The CDR3 consists of 13 residues. V dropped 1 base and J dropped 7; count of bases not matched to a gene: 3.

The table lists this clone with a few counts. The chain uses TRBV27 and TRBJ1-3; D gene ambiguous. CDR1 is MNHEY, CDR2 SMNVEV, per germline (reference sequence). The CDR3 has 16 amino acids. V lost 6 bases to trimming and J lost 0 bases, with 15 bases between them. DNA for the CDR3: TGTGCCAGCAGCCCCCGGGTCCCTTACTCTGGAAACACCATATATTTT. This sequence encodes CASSPRVPYSGNTIYF.

The CDR3 nucleotides are TGTGCCAGCTCACCAAGAACAGGGGAAAGTTATGGCTACACCTTC. Translating gives CASSPRTGESYGYTF. This sequence joins TRBV18 and TRBJ1-2; 7 positions agree with TRBD1. Trimming removed 2 bases from V and 5 bases from J; junction bases left unmatched: 8. The CDR3 runs to 15 residues. Germline V lookup: CDR1 KGHSH, CDR2 LQKENI.

This chain joins TRBV28 and TRBJ2-3, with 12 bases fitting TRBD1. There are 16 residues in the CDR3. Germline V CDR1 and CDR2: MDHEN, SYDVKM. Trimming took 0 bases from V and 4 from J; bases not matched to a gene: 2. The CDR3 here is CASSLWGTGGSDTQYF. The CDR3 coding sequence is TGTGCCAGCAGTTTATGGGGGACAGGGGGCTCAGATACGCAGTATTTT.

The V and J genes are TRBV6-1 and TRBJ2-3; 9 bases are a match to TRBD1. The germline gives CDR1 MNHNS, CDR2 SASEGT. This CDR3 has 15 amino acids. J lost 1 base, V lost 6 bases, and 5 bases had no gene match. This CDR3 reads CASRYRGRGTDTQYF. In DNA, the CDR3 is TGTGCCAGCAGGTACAGGGGGCGTGGCACAGATACGCAGTATTTT.

The chain combines TRBV7-9 with TRBJ1-1, with D perhaps TRBD1 (6 bases). The CDR3 is made up of 16 amino acids. In germline, CDR1 is SEHNR, CDR2 FQNEAQ (reference sequence). Trimming stripped 4 bases from V and 0 bases from J, with 15 bases between. This CDR3 reads CASSSTMDSMNTEAFF. CDR3 nucleotides: TGTGCCAGCAGCTCGACCATGGACAGCATGAACACTGAAGCTTTCTTT.

The chain uses TRBV29-1 and TRBJ2-1, with D tentatively TRBD1 (5 bases). Germline assignment: CDR1 SQVTM and CDR2 ANQGSEA. V was cut by 3 bases and J by 5 bases, with 17 bases left in between. This CDR3 comprises 15 residues. CDR3: CSVDHQGWNDNEQFF. The DNA of the CDR3 is TGCAGCGTTGACCACCAGGGTTGGAATGACAATGAGCAGTTCTTC.

The rearrangement uses TRBV4-3 and TRBJ1-1; tentatively, D is TRBD1 (6 bases). Trimming removed 5 bases from V and 2 bases from J, with 15 bases in between. The CDR3 runs 15 residues. From germline, CDR1 is LGHNA and CDR2 YSLEER. The CDR3 here is CASSYRHRDNTEAFF. Here the CDR3 DNA reads TGCGCCAGCAGCTATCGTCACAGGGACAACACTGAAGCTTTCTTT.

The chain's CDR3 is CASSYSDTQYF. CDR3 bases: TGTGCCAGCAGCTACTCAGATACGCAGTATTTT. V gene TRBV5-4 combines with J gene TRBJ2-3; D remains unclear. V lost 3 bases, J lost 4 bases, and 3 bases lay in between. This CDR3 is built from 11 residues. Germline V CDR1 and CDR2: SGHNT, YYREEE (reference sequence).

In this sample, this clone turned up a few times. The rearrangement joins TRBV28 to TRBJ2-1; 9 positions match TRBD2. The germline gives CDR1 MDHEN, CDR2 SYDVKM. The J segment lost 7 bases and the V segment lost 6 bases, leaving 13 bases of the junction unmatched. The CDR3 is 16 residues long. CDR3 nucleotide sequence: TGTGCCAGCAGCCAAGGAGGTTCTAGCGGGAAAAATGAGCAGTTCTTC. Translated, it gives CASSQGGSSGKNEQFF.

The chain couples TRBV28 to TRBJ2-5; 9 bases match TRBD2. This CDR3 contains 18 residues. Germline V gene sequence: CDR1 MDHEN, CDR2 SYDVKM. Unmatched junction bases numbered 15, after V lost 5 bases and J lost 2 bases. CDR3 residues: CASSPRSGSPGWQETQYF. The CDR3 nucleotides read TGTGCCAGCAGTCCCCGTAGCGGGAGCCCCGGGTGGCAAGAGACCCAGTACTTC.

There are a few counts of this clone. The chain combines TRBV4-2 with TRBJ2-3, with 12 bases lining up with TRBD2. V was clipped by 5 bases and J by 3 bases; unmatched bases: 9. The CDR3 loop spans 17 amino acids. CDR1 is LGHNA, CDR2 YNFKEQ, per germline. DNA of the CDR3: TGTGCCAGCAGCTTTCGGACTAGCGGGGTGGCTACAGATACGCAGTATTTT. Translated: CASSFRTSGVATDTQYF.

This chain connects TRBV29-1 to TRBJ1-1; 9 positions match TRBD1. The V segment lost 6 bases and the J segment 3 bases; nucleotides outside the gene matches: 5. There are 13 residues in the CDR3. Germline assignment: CDR1 SQVTM and CDR2 ANQGSEA. CDR3 amino acids: CSVDRGSHTEAFF. The CDR3 DNA follows: TGCAGCGTCGACAGGGGGTCGCACACTGAAGCTTTCTTT. The full variable domain, rest sourced from reference TRBV29-1 and TRBJ1-1, is SAVISQKPSRDICQRGTSLTIQCQVDSQVTMMFWYRQQPGQSLTLIATANQGSEATYESGFVIDKFPISRPNLTFSTLTVSNMSPEDSSIYLCSVDRGSHTEAFFGQGTRLTVV.

The J gene is TRBJ2-3, the V gene TRBV27; 7 bases map to TRBD1. From germline, CDR1 is MNHEY and CDR2 SMNVEV (reference sequence). V shed 3 bases, J shed 5 bases, and the junction held 5 bases outside the gene matches. This CDR3 is built from 14 residues. CDR3 in amino acids: CASSFLRDRDTQYF. CDR3 bases: TGTGCCAGCAGTTTTCTCCGGGACAGAGATACGCAGTATTTT.

The chain carries TRBV7-3 and TRBJ1-5; D is perhaps TRBD1 (6 bases). The germline V and J ends were trimmed by 6 bases and 5 bases, with 11 bases remaining between them. The CDR3 runs 13 residues. Germline CDR1 SGHTA, CDR2 FQGTGA. The CDR3 loop reads CASSYRADQPQHF. The CDR3, as DNA: TGTGCCAGCAGTTACAGGGCCGATCAGCCCCAGCATTTT.

The chain couples TRBV7-2 to TRBJ2-5, with 9 bases fitting TRBD2. The last part of the DNA fits TRBJ2-7 better; the J call may be wrong. The CDR3 covers 15 residues. The V gene's germline CDR1 is SGHTA and CDR2 FQGNSA. The CDR3 DNA sequence: TGTGCCAGCAGCCCCGGCTTTGCGGGGGGGCTCGAGCAGTACTTC. This gives the protein CASSPGFAGGLEQYF.

The chain employs TRBV6-6 and TRBJ1-2, with D maybe TRBD1 (5 bases). Between the trimmed V and J ends, which lost 0 bases and 6 bases, there was a span of 5 bases. CDR3 size: 12 residues. Germline CDR1 MNHNY, CDR2 SVGAGI (reference sequence). The CDR3 loop is CASSYSGDGYTF. The DNA of the CDR3 is TGTGCCAGCAGTTACTCAGGGGATGGCTACACCTTC.

The gene calls are TRBV4-3 and TRBJ2-2; possibly TRBD1 for D (6 bases). This CDR3 comprises 14 residues. V gave up 1 base and J gave up 7 bases, with 10 bases separating them. Germline V gene sequence: CDR1 LGHNA, CDR2 YSLEER. In DNA form, the CDR3 reads TGCGCCAGCAGCCAAGGAGGGGGTAACGGGGAGCTGTTTTTT. It is translated as CASSQGGGNGELFF.

This chain uses TRBV4-1 with TRBJ2-2; TRBD2 is a possible D gene (5 bases). Trimming removed 0 bases at V and 13 bases at J, with 18 bases between. This CDR3 has 15 amino acids. Germline V gives CDR1 MGHRA, CDR2 YSYEKL. This CDR3 is CASSQDPKNIEGLFF. Here the CDR3 DNA reads TGCGCCAGCAGCCAAGATCCTAAGAACATCGAGGGGCTGTTTTTT.

This clone has more than one count but fewer than ten. The chain uses TRBV15 and TRBJ2-2; 7 bases align to TRBD1. V shed 3 bases and J 3 bases; nucleotides not matched to a gene: 4. Per germline, CDR1 LNHNV and CDR2 YYDKDF (reference sequence). The CDR3 length is 15 residues. The CDR3 here is CATSSWDRDTGELFF. Here the CDR3 DNA reads TGTGCCACCAGCAGTTGGGACAGAGACACCGGGGAGCTGTTTTTT.

This clone was seen just once. The chain couples TRBV7-3 to TRBJ1-6, with 10 positions matching TRBD1. Trimming cost V 4 bases and J 7 bases; bases outside gene matches: 4. From germline, CDR1 is SGHTA and CDR2 FQGTGA. The CDR3 runs to 15 residues. CDR3 protein: CASSWGQGRNSPLHF. CDR3 sequence (DNA): TGTGCCAGCAGCTGGGGACAGGGGAGAAATTCACCCCTCCACTTT.

V gene TRBV27 combines with J gene TRBJ1-6; the match to TRBD1 covers 7 bases. CDR3 length: 14 residues. Germline assignment: CDR1 MNHEY and CDR2 SMNVEV (reference sequence). V was clipped by 5 bases and J by 7 bases; unmatched bases: 5. This CDR3 reads CASSTLGQNSPLHF. The CDR3 coding sequence is TGTGCCAGCAGTACCTTGGGACAGAATTCACCCCTCCACTTT.

This clone appeared a few times. The rearrangement uses TRBV19 and TRBJ1-5; tentative D call: TRBD1 (6 bases). The germline gives CDR1 LNHDA, CDR2 SQIVND (reference sequence). V was cut by 3 bases and J by 10 bases, with 22 bases left in between. The CDR3 is 16 residues long. In DNA form, the CDR3 reads TGTGCCAGTAGTATTTCGGGGGGGCTGGGGATCAGCCCCCAGCATTTT. This translates into CASSISGGLGISPQHF.

This clone came up once. The genes are TRBV4-3 and TRBJ1-3, with D perhaps TRBD1 (5 bases). The CDR3 sequence is 15 residues long. V shed 3 bases and J shed 4 bases, with 13 bases lying between them. Germline assignment: CDR1 LGHNA and CDR2 YSLEER. The CDR3 DNA follows: TGCGCCAGCAGCCACACGGGCGGGGGGGGAAACACCATATATTTT. This sequence encodes CASSHTGGGGNTIYF.

V gene TRBV15 combines with J gene TRBJ1-5; 7 bases map to TRBD1. Germline assignment: CDR1 LNHNV and CDR2 YYDKDF (reference sequence). The CDR3 extends over 15 amino acids. The V and J ends lost 5 bases and 1 base, in that order; junction bases with no gene match: 5. The CDR3 DNA sequence: TGTGCCACCAGCCGACAGGGTTCAAGCAATCAGCCCCAGCATTTT. Translation gives CATSRQGSSNQPQHF.

The J gene is TRBJ2-3, the V gene TRBV11-2, with 8 bases fitting TRBD2. The CDR3 spans 15 residues. Germline-derived CDR1 and CDR2 are SGHAT and FQNNGV. The V gene end was trimmed by 4 bases and the J gene end by 3 bases; junction bases not matched to a gene: 6. The CDR3 coding sequence is TGTGCCAGCAGCTCAAGCGGGAGTGCGACAGATACGCAGTATTTT. Encoded protein: CASSSSGSATDTQYF.

V and J are TRBV6-1 and TRBJ2-7; TRBD1 might be the D (5 bases). Trimming cost V 4 bases and J 6 bases, with 19 bases left between them. This CDR3 is built from 15 residues. CDR1 MNHNS and CDR2 SASEGT come from the germline V gene. The CDR3 DNA reads as TGTGCCAGCAGTGTCCAGGGTGGGGATGAGGCCGAGCAGTACTTC. This sequence encodes CASSVQGGDEAEQYF.

A word on this clone: This sample includes further DNA sequences coding for the same CDR3. V is TRBV6-4 and J is TRBJ2-1; D is uncertain. V lost 5 bases and J 1 base, leaving 9 bases between the germline ends. Per germline, CDR1 MRHNA and CDR2 SNTAGT. CDR3 length equals 14 residues. The CDR3 DNA reads TGTGCCAGCAGTCTAGGCGGTTCCTACAATGAGCAGTTCTTC. Its protein product is CASSLGGSYNEQFF.

The chain couples TRBV28 to TRBJ2-2, with TRBD2 identical over 7 bases. The J segment lost 6 bases and the V segment lost 2 bases, leaving 9 bases of the junction unmatched. The CDR3 sequence is 16 residues long. Germline assignment: CDR1 MDHEN and CDR2 SYDVKM. The CDR3 here is CASSLGVRTRSGELFF. The CDR3 coding sequence is TGTGCCAGCAGTTTAGGGGTCCGGACTAGATCCGGGGAGCTGTTTTTT.

This chain uses TRBV28 with TRBJ2-7, with 13 bases that match TRBD2. Trimming removed 5 bases from V and 0 bases from J; junction bases left unmatched: 13. The length of the CDR3 is 19 residues. CDR1 and CDR2 from the germline V gene are MDHEN and SYDVKM. The chain's CDR3 is CASSPLLGTSGKSSYEQYF. In DNA form, the CDR3 reads TGTGCCAGCAGTCCCCTCCTGGGGACTAGCGGGAAGAGCTCCTACGAGCAGTACTTC.

A remark on this clone: The junction does not match germline at one end; this may be a read error. V gene TRBV15 combines with J gene TRBJ1-2, with a weak D call TRBD1 (6 bases). The CDR3 has 13 residues. Germline V gene sequence: CDR1 LNHNV, CDR2 YYDKDF (reference sequence). The CDR3 nucleotides read TGTGCCACCAGCAGAGCGGGGGGCTCTGTACAGGCTTTC. It translates to CATSRAGGSVQAF. The full variable domain, its missing parts supplied by reference TRBV15 and TRBJ1-2, is DAMVIQNPRYQVTQFGKPVTLSCSQTLNHNVMYWYQQKSSQAPKLLFHYYDKDFNNEADTPDNFQSRRPNTSFCFLDIRSPGLGDTAMYLCATSRAGGSVQAFGSGTRLTVV.